The subject of this entry is one T cell receptor beta chain. Other DNA sequences in this specimen translate into the identical CDR3. This entry belongs to a study of blood T cell repertoires in COVID-19. Sequencing was performed with immunoSEQ multiplex PCR; in TCRdb, only in-frame clones are kept and a portion is missing. Of around 300,000 clones listed, approximately 85% are singletons. The germline V gene encodes CDR1 SEHNR and CDR2 FQNEAQ (reference sequence). The CDR3 is 11 residues long. The V end lost 5 bases, the J end lost 4 bases, and 6 bases lay between the germline ends. The V gene is TRBV7-9, the J gene TRBJ2-7; D ambiguous. Sequenced: peripheral blood. The receptor's source is a human donor in a cohort sampled during active COVID-19. CDR3 region: CASSLQYEQYF. In DNA, the CDR3 is TGTGCCAGCAGCCTTCAGTACGAGCAGTACTTC.